Following are 25 T cell receptor beta chains from one sample sequenced in a study of neoadjuvant anti-PD-1 for oral cavity cancer. Sample time point: after neoadjuvant nivolumab, at surgical resection. Assay: immunoSEQ multiplex PCR; the TCRdb copy retains only in-frame clones and omits some. The sample shows tens of thousands of clones, 86% of them seen only once. The sample was PBMCs, taken after nivolumab (anti-PD-1) treatment. Every receptor here comes from a person aged 35-79 years with oral cavity squamous cell carcinoma.

Remarks on this clone: The germline gene is not matched at one end of the junction; a read error may be the cause. The genes are TRBV5-1 and TRBJ1-5, with D unclear. The CDR3 covers 16 residues. Germline CDR1 is SGHRS and CDR2 is YFSETQ. The CDR3 reads CASSLSSLRDVSAPAF. DNA for the CDR3: TGCGCCAGCAGTTTAAGTAGTCTAAGGGATGTATCAGCCCCAGCATTT.

V usage is TRBV5-1 and J usage is TRBJ2-3; possible D gene TRBD2, 7 bases. The CDR3 is made up of 14 amino acids. Germline V CDR1 and CDR2: SGHRS, YFSETQ. The V end was cut by 3 bases, the J end by 5 bases, with 13 bases between. For the CDR3, the DNA is TGCGCCAGCAGCTATGGGGGGGCGGTAGATACGCAGTATTTT. It translates to CASSYGGAVDTQYF.

This rearrangement joins TRBV30 to TRBJ2-2; 10 bases fit TRBD1. The CDR3 contains 14 residues. V shed 5 bases, J shed 4 bases, and the junction held 4 bases outside the gene matches. The germline V gene encodes CDR1 GTSNPN and CDR2 SVGIG (reference sequence). The CDR3: CAWGQGGFTGELFF. For the CDR3, the DNA is TGTGCCTGGGGACAGGGGGGTTTCACCGGGGAGCTGTTTTTT.

The chain combines TRBV6-1 with TRBJ1-3; the match to TRBD1 covers 7 bases. Germline V gene data show CDR1 as MNHNS and CDR2 as SASEGT. The CDR3 contains 15 residues. J gave up 2 bases and V 5 bases, and 6 bases lay outside the gene matches. CDR3 loop: CASSSTGLPGNTIYF. The CDR3 region has the DNA TGTGCCAGCAGTTCGACAGGGCTTCCTGGAAACACCATATATTTT.

V is TRBV10-3 and J is TRBJ2-1, with 8 positions matching TRBD2. From germline, CDR1 is ENHRY and CDR2 SYGVKD. V lost 6 bases, J lost 6 bases, and 13 bases stayed unmatched. This CDR3 is 16 amino acids long. The CDR3 DNA reads TGTGCCATCAGCCAAAGACCGGGACTAGTCGGCAATGAGCAGTTCTTC. This encodes CAISQRPGLVGNEQFF.

The chain carries TRBV7-3 and TRBJ2-7; tentative D call: TRBD1 (6 bases). Trimming cost V 2 bases and J 1 base, with 9 bases left between them. The CDR3 extends over 14 amino acids. CDR1 and CDR2 (germline): SGHTA, FQGTGA. CDR3 loop: CASSLVGTSYEQYF. In DNA, the CDR3 is TGTGCCAGCAGCTTAGTAGGGACATCCTACGAGCAGTACTTC.

The chain has TRBV27 and TRBJ2-7, with 9 bases fitting TRBD2. The ends lost 3 bases at V and 7 bases at J; junction bases unmatched: 7. The CDR3 runs 14 residues. The germline gives CDR1 MNHEY, CDR2 SMNVEV (reference sequence). The CDR3 here is CASSLREGLGEQYF. The DNA for the CDR3 is TGTGCCAGCAGTTTGCGGGAGGGCCTTGGGGAGCAGTACTTC.

The chain couples TRBV11-2 to TRBJ1-1, with TRBD1 as a possible D gene (6 bases). Trimming cost V 5 bases and J 4 bases, with 26 bases left between them. CDR1 SGHAT and CDR2 FQNNGV come from the germline V gene. CDR3 length equals 18 residues. CDR3 residues: CASSPRAFPRGGSTEAFF. CDR3 DNA: TGTGCCAGCAGCCCCCGGGCGTTCCCAAGGGGGGGTAGCACTGAAGCTTTCTTT.

The V gene is TRBV19, the J gene TRBJ2-1; maybe TRBD2 (5 bases). The germline CDR1 and CDR2 sequences are LNHDA and SQIVND (reference sequence). The length of the CDR3 is 15 residues. V lost 1 base and J lost 1, with 8 bases in between. The CDR3 protein is CASSIGRLSYNEQFF. The CDR3 coding sequence is TGTGCCAGTAGTATAGGGAGGCTATCCTACAATGAGCAGTTCTTC.

The chain is built from TRBV7-2 and TRBJ2-3; 11 positions match TRBD2. This CDR3 is 16 amino acids long. CDR1 is SGHTA and CDR2 is FQGNSA in the germline V gene. Trimming cost V 3 bases and J 0 bases; bases outside gene matches: 2. CDR3 loop: CASSFSGRASTDTQYF. CDR3 sequence (DNA): TGTGCCAGCAGCTTTAGCGGGAGGGCTAGCACAGATACGCAGTATTTT.

The rearrangement uses TRBV7-9 and TRBJ2-7, with 9 nucleotides matching TRBD1. CDR1 and CDR2 from the germline V gene are SEHNR and FQNEAQ (reference sequence). Trimming cost V 5 bases and J 6 bases; bases outside gene matches: 14. The CDR3 has 16 amino acids. CDR3: CASSPKPTTGGIEQYF. CDR3 nucleotide sequence: TGTGCCAGCAGCCCAAAGCCGACGACAGGGGGGATCGAGCAGTACTTC.

This clone was observed once. The chain combines TRBV27 with TRBJ1-6, with 9 positions matching TRBD1. The germline V gene encodes CDR1 MNHEY and CDR2 SMNVEV (reference sequence). With 6 bases clipped from V and 6 bases from J, the junction kept 3 bases outside the gene matches. CDR3 length equals 14 residues. CDR3 sequence (DNA): TGTGCCAGCAGACAGGGGGCGCTTAATTCACCCCTCCACTTT. The encoded protein is CASRQGALNSPLHF.

This clone was recorded a few times. V gene TRBV2 combines with J gene TRBJ2-5, with 11 bases matching TRBD1. The V segment lost 10 bases and the J segment 1 base; nucleotides outside the gene matches: 5. CDR1 is SNHLY, CDR2 FYNNEI, per germline. This CDR3 is built from 14 residues. This CDR3 reads CATRTGGPQETQYF. As DNA, the CDR3 is TGTGCCACCAGGACAGGGGGCCCCCAAGAGACCCAGTACTTC.

This chain's CDR3 is CASSLGVTADTQYF. CDR3 bases: TGCGCCAGCAGCTTGGGGGTTACAGCAGATACGCAGTATTTT. The rearrangement joins TRBV5-1 to TRBJ2-3, with unresolved D. CDR1 and CDR2 from the germline V gene are SGHRS and YFSETQ. The CDR3 sequence is 14 residues long. Trimming cost V 0 bases and J 4 bases, with 9 bases left between them.

The chain joins TRBV11-2 to TRBJ1-1; D remains ambiguous. CDR1 is SGHAT and CDR2 is FQNNGV in the germline V gene. CDR3 length: 15 residues. V was shortened by 1 base and J by 7 bases, with 16 bases between the two germline ends. CDR3 sequence reads: CASSLVAGHEGEAFF. Here the CDR3 DNA reads TGTGCCAGCAGCTTAGTAGCCGGCCATGAGGGTGAAGCTTTCTTT.

The rearrangement joins TRBV30 to TRBJ2-1; D possibly corresponds to TRBD1 (6 bases). Germline V gene data show CDR1 as GTSNPN and CDR2 as SVGIG (reference sequence). The length of the CDR3 is 14 residues. V was trimmed by 3 bases and J by 2 bases, leaving 11 bases between them. CDR3 sequence: CAWRKGDTYNEQFF. For the CDR3, the DNA is TGTGCCTGGAGAAAGGGGGATACCTACAATGAGCAGTTCTTC.

This rearrangement joins TRBV7-2 to TRBJ2-7; no definite D call. Trimming removed 1 base at V and 2 bases at J, with 6 bases between. The length of the CDR3 is 13 residues. Germline V gives CDR1 SGHTA, CDR2 FQGNSA. The CDR3: CASSLEPTYEQYF. In nucleotides, the CDR3 is TGTGCCAGCAGCTTAGAACCGACCTACGAGCAGTACTTC.

There are a few counts of this clone. The V gene is TRBV6-5, the J gene TRBJ1-2, with D hard to call. V lost 0 bases to trimming and J lost 0 bases, with 11 bases between them. The CDR3 is 16 residues long. The germline V gene encodes CDR1 MNHEY and CDR2 SVGAGI. The CDR3 nucleotides read TGTGCCAGCAGTTACTCGGCCCTCGTTTCTAACTATGGCTACACCTTC. It specifies CASSYSALVSNYGYTF.

The CDR3 DNA follows: TGTGCCAGCAGACAGGGGAGGCAGCCCCAGCATTTT. This translates into CASRQGRQPQHF. The V and J genes are TRBV6-5 and TRBJ1-5, with TRBD1 matching 7 bases. With 6 bases clipped from V and 7 bases from J, the junction kept 3 bases outside the gene matches. The CDR3 length is 12 residues. The germline CDR1 and CDR2 sequences are MNHEY and SVGAGI.

This clone was found once. This chain joins TRBV5-4 and TRBJ1-2; tentatively, D is TRBD1 (5 bases). CDR3 size: 14 residues. V gave up 3 bases and J gave up 4 bases, with 13 bases separating them. Germline CDR1 reads SGHNT; CDR2 reads YYREEE (reference sequence). CDR3: CASSSGGGLYGYTF. CDR3 DNA: TGTGCCAGCAGCTCGGGGGGTGGACTCTATGGCTACACCTTC.

This clone was picked up one time. V gene TRBV6-1 combines with J gene TRBJ2-3; possibly TRBD2 for D (6 bases). Germline assignment: CDR1 MNHNS and CDR2 SASEGT. The CDR3 length is 16 residues. V was cut by 4 bases and J by 8 bases, with 22 bases left in between. This CDR3 reads CASSAGPLGGTGTQYF. CDR3 in DNA: TGTGCCAGCAGTGCCGGACCTCTGGGGGGTACTGGTACGCAGTATTTT.

The V and J genes are TRBV5-1 and TRBJ2-5; unclear D gene. From germline, CDR1 is SGHRS and CDR2 YFSETQ. Trimming removed 0 bases from V and 1 base from J, with 13 bases in between. The CDR3 totals 16 residues. The CDR3 loop is CASSLALHGLQETQYF. The CDR3 coding sequence is TGCGCCAGCAGCTTGGCCCTCCACGGCCTCCAAGAGACCCAGTACTTC.

A single count supports this clone. The chain links TRBV25-1 to TRBJ2-3, with 9 bases matching TRBD2. V trimming: 1 base; J trimming: 1 base; junction bases outside the gene matches: 0. CDR1 and CDR2 (germline): MGHDK, SYGVNS. The CDR3 totals 15 residues. Here the CDR3 reads CASSEWTSGTDTQYF. The CDR3 DNA reads TGTGCCAGCAGTGAATGGACTAGCGGCACAGATACGCAGTATTTT.

The rearrangement joins TRBV19 to TRBJ2-1; the D gene is possibly TRBD1 (6 bases). V was shortened by 1 base and J by 5 bases, with 15 bases between the two germline ends. Germline V CDR1 and CDR2: LNHDA, SQIVND (reference sequence). The CDR3 spans 16 residues. CDR3 in DNA: TGTGCCAGTAGTATAGGTACGACAGGACATAACAATGAGCAGTTCTTC. Protein product: CASSIGTTGHNNEQFF.

The V and J genes are TRBV7-8 and TRBJ2-1; D gene uncertain. Germline CDR1 is SGHVS and CDR2 is FQNEAQ. V shed 4 bases and J shed 5 bases, with 6 bases lying between them. The CDR3 is made up of 12 amino acids. CDR3 region: CASSSAHNEQFF. The CDR3 coding sequence is TGTGCCAGCAGCTCTGCGCACAATGAGCAGTTCTTC.